The entry that follows covers one T cell receptor (beta chain) sequence. What it binds is not known. This CDR3 spans 14 amino acids. Per germline, CDR1 MNHEY and CDR2 SVGAGI. V lost 6 bases to trimming and J lost 1 base, with 12 bases between them. The primer mix had 60 Vbeta and 13 Jbeta primers. Sequencing was performed with immunoSEQ multiplex PCR; in TCRdb, only in-frame clones are kept and a portion is missing. In the table there are approximately 210,000 clones, 87% of which are singletons. The data belong to a study of cytomegalovirus exposure and HLA in healthy donors. General study findings and limits: The Asian-associated ancestry cluster reportedly had fewer N-insertions than the approximately 670-donor mean in a later analysis.

Healthy bone marrow donors made up the donors. The V gene is TRBV6-5, the J gene TRBJ1-1; D perhaps matches TRBD1 (5 bases). The specimen sequenced was PBMCs. This TCR derives from a man aged 25 to 40 in good health and CMV-seronegative. The CDR3: CASSLTQENTEAFF. For the CDR3, the DNA is TGTGCCAGCAGCCTCACACAGGAGAACACTGAAGCTTTCTTT.